The 15 T cell receptor beta chains reported below all come from one sample, sequenced in a study of cytomegalovirus exposure and HLA in healthy donors. With 60 Vbeta and 13 Jbeta primers, the PCR was carried out. The data were produced by immunoSEQ multiplex PCR, yet TCRdb's version contains in-frame clones alone and is incomplete. The sample has 140,000 or so clones, under 90% seen once. The sequenced material came from PBMCs. The receptors shown here come from a man in his forties in good health and CMV-seronegative.

The chain uses TRBV6-5 and TRBJ1-1; 7 bases fit TRBD1. This CDR3 comprises 13 residues. Trimming cost V 5 bases and J 6 bases; bases outside gene matches: 6. Per the germline V gene, CDR1 is MNHEY and CDR2 is SVGAGI. For the CDR3, the DNA is TGTGCCAGCAGTGAGACAGGGCCGTCTGAAGCTTTCTTT. Protein product: CASSETGPSEAFF.

The V call is TRBV15, the J call TRBJ2-5; weak D call: TRBD2 (6 bases). There are 16 residues in the CDR3. V lost 3 bases, J lost 4 bases, and 18 bases lay in between. From germline, CDR1 is LNHNV and CDR2 YYDKDF (reference sequence). CDR3: CATSSGGQGLRETQYF. Here the CDR3 DNA reads TGTGCCACCAGCAGTGGAGGGCAGGGCCTGCGAGAGACCCAGTACTTC. Together with reference TRBV15 and TRBJ2-5, the CDR3 gives the full variable domain: DAMVIQNPRYQVTQFGKPVTLSCSQTLNHNVMYWYQQKSSQAPKLLFHYYDKDFNNEADTPDNFQSRRPNTSFCFLDIRSPGLGDTAMYLCATSSGGQGLRETQYFGPGTRLLVL.

The chain has TRBV19 and TRBJ1-6, with 11 nucleotides matching TRBD1. This CDR3 comprises 14 residues. The germline CDR1 and CDR2 sequences are LNHDA and SQIVND (reference sequence). V lost 8 bases and J lost 9; bases outside the gene matches: 6. The CDR3 DNA reads TGTGCCAGTTCCGCCGGGACAGGGGGTTCACCCCTCCACTTT. Residues: CASSAGTGGSPLHF.

This clone was seen a handful of times. V usage is TRBV27 and J usage is TRBJ2-7, with 9 nucleotides matching TRBD1. The germline V gene encodes CDR1 MNHEY and CDR2 SMNVEV (reference sequence). The CDR3 has 13 residues. Trimming cost V 9 bases and J 7 bases; bases outside gene matches: 10. The CDR3 DNA follows: TGTGCCAGATCAGCACGGGACAGGGATGAGCAGTACTTC. Translated, it gives CARSARDRDEQYF.

The chain combines TRBV19 with TRBJ1-5; D is perhaps TRBD1 (5 bases). The CDR3 is 15 residues long. Trimming shortened V by 7 bases and J by 3 bases, and 16 bases separated the two germline ends. Germline V gene sequence: CDR1 LNHDA, CDR2 SQIVND (reference sequence). The CDR3 DNA is TGTGCCAGTAAGTCAGGGCAGGTGAACAATCAGCCCCAGCATTTT. It translates to CASKSGQVNNQPQHF.

This clone was detected only once. DNA of the CDR3: TGTGCCAGCACCTATGGACAGGGGGCGTGGGAGCAGTACTTC. Translated: CASTYGQGAWEQYF. The chain has TRBV28 and TRBJ2-7, with 11 bases lining up with TRBD1. Unmatched junction bases numbered 9, after V lost 7 bases and J lost 7 bases. Per the germline V gene, CDR1 is MDHEN and CDR2 is SYDVKM. This CDR3 region has 14 residues.

The CDR3 here is CASRSLTGAYEQYF. DNA of the CDR3: TGTGCCAGCAGATCATTGACAGGGGCCTACGAGCAGTACTTC. The chain recombines TRBV6-5 with TRBJ2-7, with TRBD1 identical over 8 bases. The CDR3 is 14 residues long. Germline V lookup: CDR1 MNHEY, CDR2 SVGAGI. J gave up 2 bases and V 6 bases, and 6 bases lay outside the gene matches.

Concerning this clone: Other nucleotide sequences in the sample specify the same CDR3. This chain connects TRBV19 to TRBJ2-2; 10 nucleotides match TRBD1. The trim removed 6 bases at V and 6 bases at J, leaving 10 bases unmatched. CDR1 LNHDA and CDR2 SQIVND come from the germline V gene (reference sequence). The CDR3 is 16 amino acids. Written as DNA, the CDR3 is TGTGCCAGTAGGGGCCTCGGGACAGGGGTCGCCGGGGAGCTGTTTTTT. It is translated as CASRGLGTGVAGELFF.

The chain joins TRBV29-1 to TRBJ1-1; 7 bases map to TRBD1. From germline, CDR1 is SQVTM and CDR2 ANQGSEA. The CDR3 is 13 residues long. Trimming took 5 bases from V and 6 from J; bases not matched to a gene: 9. The CDR3 is CSVSAGRGAEAFF. For the CDR3, the DNA is TGCAGCGTTAGTGCGGGCAGGGGGGCTGAAGCTTTCTTT.

This clone was observed once. The chain employs TRBV5-1 and TRBJ2-1; D is perhaps TRBD2 (6 bases). This CDR3 is built from 15 residues. From germline, CDR1 is SGHRS and CDR2 YFSETQ. V shed 3 bases and J shed 1 base, with 11 bases lying between them. The CDR3 nucleotides read TGCGCCAGCAGCTCCGGTCGGGGGTCCTACAATGAGCAGTTCTTC. Translation: CASSSGRGSYNEQFF.

This clone was found once. This CDR3 is CASRQGKEQYF. In nucleotides, the CDR3 is TGCGCCAGCAGACAGGGGAAAGAGCAGTACTTC. The chain employs TRBV5-1 and TRBJ2-7; 7 positions agree with TRBD1. This CDR3 is built from 11 residues. Germline CDR1 and CDR2: SGHRS and YFSETQ. With V trimmed by 5 bases and J by 7 bases, 3 bases remained unmatched.

The chain employs TRBV7-2 and TRBJ2-2, with 12 bases aligning to TRBD2. CDR3 length: 14 amino acids. CDR1 is SGHTA and CDR2 is FQGNSA in the germline V gene. Trimming removed 4 bases from V and 6 bases from J; junction bases left unmatched: 0. CDR3 region: CASSSSGGAGELFF. CDR3 DNA sequence: TGTGCCAGCAGCTCTAGCGGGGGGGCCGGGGAGCTGTTTTTT.

The chain links TRBV5-4 to TRBJ1-3, with TRBD1 matching over 7 bases. V was clipped by 2 bases and J by 2 bases; unmatched bases: 4. Germline V gene sequence: CDR1 SGHNT, CDR2 YYREEE (reference sequence). The CDR3 spans 15 residues. Here the CDR3 reads CASSLVGGTGNTIYF. As DNA, the CDR3 is TGTGCCAGCAGCTTAGTAGGGGGCACTGGAAACACCATATATTTT.

This clone showed up just a few times. The V and J genes are TRBV18 and TRBJ2-1; the match to TRBD1 covers 8 bases. Germline V gene lookup returns CDR1 KGHSH and CDR2 LQKENI. This CDR3 has 16 amino acids. V lost 0 bases to trimming and J lost 6 bases; unmatched junction nucleotides: 7. CDR3 in amino acids: CASSPPDRGSGNEQFF. As DNA, the CDR3 is TGTGCCAGCTCACCACCCGACAGGGGATCGGGCAATGAGCAGTTCTTC. The full variable domain, its missing parts supplied by reference TRBV18 and TRBJ2-1, is NAGVMQNPRHLVRRRGQEARLRCSPMKGHSHVYWYRQLPEEGLKFMVYLQKENIIDESGMPKERFSAEFPKEGPSILRIQQVVRGDSAAYFCASSPPDRGSGNEQFFGPGTRLTVL.

The chain links TRBV5-1 to TRBJ2-3, with 7 bases lining up with TRBD1. CDR1 SGHRS and CDR2 YFSETQ come from the germline V gene. CDR3 length: 14 amino acids. V gave up 4 bases and J gave up 7 bases; unmatched junction bases: 9. The CDR3 reads CASSGSTGEHTQYF. CDR3 DNA sequence: TGCGCCAGCAGCGGGTCCACAGGGGAACATACGCAGTATTTT.